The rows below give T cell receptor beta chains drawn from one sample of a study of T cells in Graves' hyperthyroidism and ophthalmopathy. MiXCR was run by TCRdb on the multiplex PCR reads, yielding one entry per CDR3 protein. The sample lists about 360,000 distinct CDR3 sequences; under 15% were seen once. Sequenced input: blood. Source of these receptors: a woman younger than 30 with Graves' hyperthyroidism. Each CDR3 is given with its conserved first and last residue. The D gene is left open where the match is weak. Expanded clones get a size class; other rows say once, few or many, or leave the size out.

cdr3_nt: TGCGCCAGCAGCTCCGGACCGACGATACAAGAGACCCAGTACTTC
cdr3_aa: CASSSGPTIQETQYF
d_call: .
v_call: TRBV5-1
j_call: TRBJ2-5
clone_size: many

cdr3_nt: TGCAGTGCTCCAGGGGGCGCCGGTCCGACAGATACGCAGTATTTT
cdr3_aa: CSAPGGAGPTDTQYF
d_call: TRBD1
v_call: TRBV20-1
j_call: TRBJ2-3
clone_size: many

cdr3_nt: TGTGCCAGCAGCCCTCTAGCGAAAGAGACCCAGTACTTC
cdr3_aa: CASSPLAKETQYF
d_call: .
v_call: TRBV7-8
j_call: TRBJ2-5
clone_size: many

cdr3_nt: TGTGCCAGCAGTGGGGTCGGGGGAAGGGGCGAGCAGTACTTC
cdr3_aa: CASSGVGGRGEQYF
d_call: .
v_call: TRBV2
j_call: TRBJ2-7
clone_size: many

cdr3_nt: TGTGCCAGCAGCCTAGCGGGGGTCTACAATGAGCAGTTCTTC
cdr3_aa: CASSLAGVYNEQFF
d_call: TRBD2
v_call: TRBV12-3/TRBV12-4
j_call: TRBJ2-1
clone_size: many

cdr3_nt: TGCGCCAGCAGCACGGAAGCGGGGGCGAGGCAGCCCCAGCATTTT
cdr3_aa: CASSTEAGARQPQHF
d_call: .
v_call: TRBV4-1
j_call: TRBJ1-5
clone_size: .

cdr3_nt: TGTGCCAGCAGCCCTAATAACTATGGCTACACCTTC
cdr3_aa: CASSPNNYGYTF
d_call: .
v_call: TRBV5-6
j_call: TRBJ1-2
clone_size: many

cdr3_nt: TGCAGTGCTAGAGGCTCGGACAGGGAAGCTTTCTTT
cdr3_aa: CSARGSDREAFF
d_call: TRBD1
v_call: TRBV20-1
j_call: TRBJ1-1
clone_size: many

cdr3_nt: TGTGCCAGTGCCAACCCGCGAAGGGTCTCACCCCTCCACTTT
cdr3_aa: CASANPRRVSPLHF
d_call: .
v_call: TRBV19
j_call: TRBJ1-6
clone_size: few

cdr3_nt: TGTGCCAGCAGTTTAATTTGGGAAGCTTTCTTT
cdr3_aa: CASSLIWEAFF
d_call: .
v_call: TRBV12-3/TRBV12-4
j_call: TRBJ1-1
clone_size: few

cdr3_nt: TGCAGTCCCGTGAGACTAGCGGGGAACAATGAGCAGTTCTTC
cdr3_aa: CSPVRLAGNNEQFF
d_call: TRBD2
v_call: TRBV20-1
j_call: TRBJ2-1
clone_size: many

cdr3_nt: TGTGCCAGCAGACCCACAGGGGCGTCCTACAATGAGCAGTTCTTC
cdr3_aa: CASRPTGASYNEQFF
d_call: TRBD1
v_call: TRBV2
j_call: TRBJ2-1
clone_size: many

cdr3_nt: TGTGCCATCAGGATGGGACTAGCGGGAGGAGAGACCCAGTACTTC
cdr3_aa: CAIRMGLAGGETQYF
d_call: TRBD2
v_call: TRBV10-3
j_call: TRBJ2-5
clone_size: many

cdr3_nt: TGTGCCAGCAGCACCGGGACTGGAGAGACAGATACGCAGTATTTT
cdr3_aa: CASSTGTGETDTQYF
d_call: .
v_call: TRBV6-1
j_call: TRBJ2-3
clone_size: many

cdr3_nt: TGCAGTGCTTTCTCAAGCGGGGATAACACCGGGGAGCTGTTTTTT
cdr3_aa: CSAFSSGDNTGELFF
d_call: TRBD2
v_call: TRBV20-1
j_call: TRBJ2-2
clone_size: many

cdr3_nt: TGCAGTGCTATATCTCCGGGACAGAAAAACATTCAGTACTTC
cdr3_aa: CSAISPGQKNIQYF
d_call: TRBD1
v_call: TRBV20-1
j_call: TRBJ2-4
clone_size: many

cdr3_nt: TGTGCCAGCAGCCCCGGTGGGGGCATCACTGAAGCTTTCTTT
cdr3_aa: CASSPGGGITEAFF
d_call: .
v_call: TRBV6-1
j_call: TRBJ1-1
clone_size: many

cdr3_nt: TGTGCCAGCAGCTTAGTATGGAATGAGCAGTTCTTC
cdr3_aa: CASSLVWNEQFF
d_call: .
v_call: TRBV7-9
j_call: TRBJ2-1
clone_size: many

cdr3_nt: TGTGCCAGCAGGAACAGCGGGAACACTGAAGCTTTCTTT
cdr3_aa: CASRNSGNTEAFF
d_call: .
v_call: TRBV5-8
j_call: TRBJ1-1
clone_size: few

cdr3_nt: TGTGCCAGCAGTGAGACAGGGTTTAACTACGAGCAGTACTTC
cdr3_aa: CASSETGFNYEQYF
d_call: TRBD1
v_call: TRBV6-1
j_call: TRBJ2-7
clone_size: few

cdr3_nt: TGTGCCAGTAGTATCAGGACAGGCGGGGGCTACACCTTC
cdr3_aa: CASSIRTGGGYTF
d_call: TRBD1
v_call: TRBV19
j_call: TRBJ1-2
clone_size: .

cdr3_nt: TGTGCCAGCAGCTTAAGGGTCGGGGGGCAAGGTAGGACTGAAGCTTTCTTT
cdr3_aa: CASSLRVGGQGRTEAFF
d_call: .
v_call: TRBV7-8
j_call: TRBJ1-1
clone_size: .

cdr3_nt: TGTGCCAGTAGTATAGAAGCGGACCCTCTGTGGGAGCAGTTCTTC
cdr3_aa: CASSIEADPLWEQFF
d_call: .
v_call: TRBV19
j_call: TRBJ2-1
clone_size: many

cdr3_nt: TGTGCCACCCGAGAGGGTCGGGGAAACATTCAGTACTTC
cdr3_aa: CATREGRGNIQYF
d_call: .
v_call: TRBV28
j_call: TRBJ2-4
clone_size: many

cdr3_nt: TGTGCCAGCAGCGGCCCCCGGGACTACAATGAGCAGTTCTTC
cdr3_aa: CASSGPRDYNEQFF
d_call: .
v_call: TRBV7-9
j_call: TRBJ2-1
clone_size: many

cdr3_nt: TGTGCCAGCAGCGTTTGGACAGGGGTAAGGGCTGCTGAAGCTTTCTTT
cdr3_aa: CASSVWTGVRAAEAFF
d_call: TRBD1
v_call: TRBV9
j_call: TRBJ1-1
clone_size: .

cdr3_nt: TGCGCCAGCAGCTTGGGTGGTGGGCGCCTCTCTGGGGCCAACGTCCTGACTTTC
cdr3_aa: CASSLGGGRLSGANVLTF
d_call: .
v_call: TRBV5-1
j_call: TRBJ2-6
clone_size: .

cdr3_nt: TGCGCCAGCAGCTTGGTTGCTCGGATGGGGCGGCCGATATTCGAGGAGACCCAGTACTTC
cdr3_aa: CASSLVARMGRPIFEETQYF
d_call: .
v_call: TRBV5-1
j_call: TRBJ2-5
clone_size: many

cdr3_nt: TGTGCCAGCAGCTTAGATTCTAGCGGGGGAGATACGCAGTATTTT
cdr3_aa: CASSLDSSGGDTQYF
d_call: TRBD2
v_call: TRBV7-2
j_call: TRBJ2-3
clone_size: many

cdr3_nt: TGTGCCAGCAGTTCCAACCCGGGCCTAGGGACTGAAGCTTTCTTT
cdr3_aa: CASSSNPGLGTEAFF
d_call: .
v_call: TRBV6-1
j_call: TRBJ1-1
clone_size: many

cdr3_nt: TGTGCCAGTAGCGGACAGGGGGCGAGCAATCAGCCCCAGCATTTT
cdr3_aa: CASSGQGASNQPQHF
d_call: TRBD1
v_call: TRBV19
j_call: TRBJ1-5
clone_size: few

cdr3_nt: TGCAGTGCTAGAGATCATCTAGCGGGGGGGTTGGGTGAGCAGTTCTTC
cdr3_aa: CSARDHLAGGLGEQFF
d_call: TRBD2
v_call: TRBV20-1
j_call: TRBJ2-1
clone_size: .

cdr3_nt: TGTGCCACCAGCAAGGACTACGGACTACCTCAGCCCCAGCATTTT
cdr3_aa: CATSKDYGLPQPQHF
d_call: .
v_call: TRBV15
j_call: TRBJ1-5
clone_size: many

cdr3_nt: TGTGCCAGCAGCGTAGTGGGTCTAGCGGGCCCACAAGAGACCCAGTACTTC
cdr3_aa: CASSVVGLAGPQETQYF
d_call: TRBD2
v_call: TRBV9
j_call: TRBJ2-5
clone_size: .

cdr3_nt: TGTGCCAGCAGCTCTAGACAGGGAGCGGCTGAAGCTTTCTTT
cdr3_aa: CASSSRQGAAEAFF
d_call: TRBD1
v_call: TRBV5-4
j_call: TRBJ1-1
clone_size: few

cdr3_nt: TGTGCCTGGAGTGTACAGTCCGGGGCCAACGTCCTGACTTTC
cdr3_aa: CAWSVQSGANVLTF
d_call: .
v_call: TRBV30
j_call: TRBJ2-6
clone_size: many

cdr3_nt: TGCAGTGCATCCACCTGGGGTCAGACAGAGCTGGGGGAGAGCAATCAGCCCCAGCATTTT
cdr3_aa: CSASTWGQTELGESNQPQHF
d_call: .
v_call: TRBV20-1
j_call: TRBJ1-5
clone_size: few

cdr3_nt: TGTGCCAGCAGTTTAGGGGGCGCTGGCCCTGAAGCTTTCTTT
cdr3_aa: CASSLGGAGPEAFF
d_call: TRBD1
v_call: TRBV6-1
j_call: TRBJ1-1
clone_size: many

cdr3_nt: TGTGCCAGCAGTTTGAGGACTAGCGGGACAGAGACCCAGTACTTC
cdr3_aa: CASSLRTSGTETQYF
d_call: TRBD2
v_call: TRBV12-3/TRBV12-4
j_call: TRBJ2-5
clone_size: few

cdr3_nt: TGTGCTAGTGGTTTGGGGCCAGCTAACTATGGCTACACCTTC
cdr3_aa: CASGLGPANYGYTF
d_call: .
v_call: TRBV12-5
j_call: TRBJ1-2
clone_size: many

cdr3_nt: TGTGCCAGCAGTCCCCGACTAGCGGGAAACTACAATGAGCAGTTCTTC
cdr3_aa: CASSPRLAGNYNEQFF
d_call: TRBD2
v_call: TRBV27
j_call: TRBJ2-1
clone_size: many

cdr3_nt: TGTGCCAGCAGCACAGGCTACGAGCAGTACTTC
cdr3_aa: CASSTGYEQYF
d_call: .
v_call: TRBV7-2
j_call: TRBJ2-7
clone_size: many

cdr3_nt: TGCAGTGCTAGTCCCCCGACGGACTATGGCTACACCTTC
cdr3_aa: CSASPPTDYGYTF
d_call: .
v_call: TRBV20-1
j_call: TRBJ1-2
clone_size: many

cdr3_nt: TGTGCCAGCAGCCACAGTGAGGGCTACACCTTC
cdr3_aa: CASSHSEGYTF
d_call: .
v_call: TRBV7-9
j_call: TRBJ1-2
clone_size: many

cdr3_nt: TGTGCCAGTAGTAAATCGGTGTTTGGGCCCCAGCATTTT
cdr3_aa: CASSKSVFGPQHF
d_call: .
v_call: TRBV19
j_call: TRBJ1-5
clone_size: .

cdr3_nt: TGTGCCAGCAGCGTAGGGACAGGAACCTACGAGCAGTACTTC
cdr3_aa: CASSVGTGTYEQYF
d_call: TRBD1
v_call: TRBV9
j_call: TRBJ2-7
clone_size: many

cdr3_nt: TGTGCCAGCAGCTTAAAACCAGGCAGTAACTCCTTCACAGATACGCAGTATTTT
cdr3_aa: CASSLKPGSNSFTDTQYF
d_call: .
v_call: TRBV7-2
j_call: TRBJ2-3
clone_size: many

cdr3_nt: TGCGCCAGCAGCTTGGCCCGGGACTTCTCCTACAATGAGCAGTTCTTC
cdr3_aa: CASSLARDFSYNEQFF
d_call: .
v_call: TRBV5-1
j_call: TRBJ2-1
clone_size: few

cdr3_nt: TGTGCCAGCAGTACAGCAGGGGATGGAGGCTACACCTTC
cdr3_aa: CASSTAGDGGYTF
d_call: .
v_call: TRBV28
j_call: TRBJ1-2
clone_size: few

cdr3_nt: TGTGCCAGCAGTTTTGCAGGGCATGATTCGAACACCGGGGAGCTGTTTTTT
cdr3_aa: CASSFAGHDSNTGELFF
d_call: .
v_call: TRBV28
j_call: TRBJ2-2
clone_size: .

cdr3_nt: TGTGCCAGCAGCCCTTTGAGGGGGCCCTACGAGCAGTACTTC
cdr3_aa: CASSPLRGPYEQYF
d_call: TRBD1
v_call: TRBV2
j_call: TRBJ2-7
clone_size: many

cdr3_nt: TGTGCCAGCAGTTCCCTAGCGGGAGGGTACGAGCAGTACTTC
cdr3_aa: CASSSLAGGYEQYF
d_call: TRBD2
v_call: TRBV12-3/TRBV12-4
j_call: TRBJ2-7
clone_size: few

cdr3_nt: TGTGCCAGCAGCGTCAAGACAGGGTACGGCACCGGGGAGCTGTTTTTT
cdr3_aa: CASSVKTGYGTGELFF
d_call: TRBD1
v_call: TRBV7-9
j_call: TRBJ2-2
clone_size: many

cdr3_nt: TGTGCCAGCTTACAGGGAGAGCAAGGCTACACCTTC
cdr3_aa: CASLQGEQGYTF
d_call: .
v_call: TRBV18
j_call: TRBJ1-2
clone_size: many

cdr3_nt: TGTGCCAGCAGTTACCGATCCTCCTACGAGCAGTACTTC
cdr3_aa: CASSYRSSYEQYF
d_call: .
v_call: TRBV6-2/TRBV6-3
j_call: TRBJ2-7
clone_size: many